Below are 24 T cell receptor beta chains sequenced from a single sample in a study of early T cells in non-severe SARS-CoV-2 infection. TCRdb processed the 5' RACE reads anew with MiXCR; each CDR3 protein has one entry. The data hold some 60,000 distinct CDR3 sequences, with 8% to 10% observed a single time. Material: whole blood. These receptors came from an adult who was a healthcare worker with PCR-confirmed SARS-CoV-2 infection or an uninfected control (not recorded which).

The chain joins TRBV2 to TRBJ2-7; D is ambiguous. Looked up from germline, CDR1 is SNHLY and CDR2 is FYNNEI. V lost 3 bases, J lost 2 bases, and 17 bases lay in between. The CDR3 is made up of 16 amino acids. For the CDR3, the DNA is TGTGCCAGCAGTGAGGATTTACTGGGGATTCCCTACGAGCAGTACTTC. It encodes CASSEDLLGIPYEQYF.

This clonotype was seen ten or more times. This CDR3 is CASSDAADYGYTF. The CDR3 nucleotides read TGTGCCAGCAGTGATGCGGCCGACTATGGCTACACCTTC. The chain joins TRBV6-1 to TRBJ1-2; D not certain. The germline V gene has CDR1 MNHNS and CDR2 SASEGT. There are 13 residues in the CDR3. Trimming removed 3 bases from V and 3 bases from J, with 8 bases in between.

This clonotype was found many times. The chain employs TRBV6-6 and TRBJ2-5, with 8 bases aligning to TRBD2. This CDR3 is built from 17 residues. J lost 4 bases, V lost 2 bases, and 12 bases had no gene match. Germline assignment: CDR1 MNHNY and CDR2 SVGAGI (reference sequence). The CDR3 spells CASSYPRGGAGAETQYF. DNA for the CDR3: TGTGCCAGCAGTTACCCACGCGGGGGAGCGGGAGCAGAGACCCAGTACTTC.

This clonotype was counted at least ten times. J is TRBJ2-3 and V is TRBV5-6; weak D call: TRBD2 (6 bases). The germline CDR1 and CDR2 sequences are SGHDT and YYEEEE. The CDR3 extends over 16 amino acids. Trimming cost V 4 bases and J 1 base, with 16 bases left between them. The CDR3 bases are TGTGCCAGCAGCGCAGGGCGGGGCCTCGGCACAGATACGCAGTATTTT. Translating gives CASSAGRGLGTDTQYF.

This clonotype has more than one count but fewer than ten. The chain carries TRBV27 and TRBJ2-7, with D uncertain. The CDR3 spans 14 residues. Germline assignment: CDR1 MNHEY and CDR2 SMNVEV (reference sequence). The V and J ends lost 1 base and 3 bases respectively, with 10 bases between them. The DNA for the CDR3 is TGTGCCAGCAGTTTATTTGGCCAGCTCTACGAGCAGTACTTC. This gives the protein CASSLFGQLYEQYF.

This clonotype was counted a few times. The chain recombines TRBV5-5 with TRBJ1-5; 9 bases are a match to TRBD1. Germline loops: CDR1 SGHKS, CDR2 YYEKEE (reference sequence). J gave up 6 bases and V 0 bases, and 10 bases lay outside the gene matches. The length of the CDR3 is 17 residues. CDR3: CASSLASGQGMSQPQHF. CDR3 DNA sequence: TGTGCCAGCAGCTTGGCCTCGGGACAGGGAATGAGTCAGCCCCAGCATTTT.

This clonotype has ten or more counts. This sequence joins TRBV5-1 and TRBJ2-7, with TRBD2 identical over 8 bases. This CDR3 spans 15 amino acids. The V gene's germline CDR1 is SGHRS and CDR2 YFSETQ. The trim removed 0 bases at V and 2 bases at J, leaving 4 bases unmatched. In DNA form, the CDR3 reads TGCGCCAGCAGCTTGGGGCTAGCGGGTACCTACGAGCAGTACTTC. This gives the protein CASSLGLAGTYEQYF.

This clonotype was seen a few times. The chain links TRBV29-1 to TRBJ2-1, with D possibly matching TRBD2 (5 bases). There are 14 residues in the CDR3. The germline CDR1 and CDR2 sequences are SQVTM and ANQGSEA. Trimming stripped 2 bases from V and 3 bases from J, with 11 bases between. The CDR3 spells CSVESRAGYNEQFF. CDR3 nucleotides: TGCAGCGTTGAATCGAGGGCCGGCTACAATGAGCAGTTCTTC.

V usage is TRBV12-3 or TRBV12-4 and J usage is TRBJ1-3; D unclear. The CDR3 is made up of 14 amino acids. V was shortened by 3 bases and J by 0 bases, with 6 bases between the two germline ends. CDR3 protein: CASSFALSGNTIYF. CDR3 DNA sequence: TGTGCCAGCAGTTTTGCCCTCTCTGGAAACACCATATATTTT.

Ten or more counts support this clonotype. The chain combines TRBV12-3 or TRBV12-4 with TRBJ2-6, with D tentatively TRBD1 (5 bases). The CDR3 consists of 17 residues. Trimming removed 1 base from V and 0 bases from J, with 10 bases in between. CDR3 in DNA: TGTGCCAGCAGTTTAGTCCAGGGATTCTCTGGGGCCAACGTCCTGACTTTC. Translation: CASSLVQGFSGANVLTF.

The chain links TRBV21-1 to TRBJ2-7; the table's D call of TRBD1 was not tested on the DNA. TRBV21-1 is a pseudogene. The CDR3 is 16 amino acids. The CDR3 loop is CASSISHRDRDYEQYF. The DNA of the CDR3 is TGTGCCAGCAGCATTTCACACCGGGACAGGGACTACGAGCAGTACTTC.

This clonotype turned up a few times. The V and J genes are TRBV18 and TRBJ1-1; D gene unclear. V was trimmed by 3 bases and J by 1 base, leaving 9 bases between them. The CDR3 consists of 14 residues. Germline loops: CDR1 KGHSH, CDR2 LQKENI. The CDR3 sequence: CASSPVRENTEAFF. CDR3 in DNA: TGTGCCAGCTCACCGGTCAGAGAGAACACTGAAGCTTTCTTT.

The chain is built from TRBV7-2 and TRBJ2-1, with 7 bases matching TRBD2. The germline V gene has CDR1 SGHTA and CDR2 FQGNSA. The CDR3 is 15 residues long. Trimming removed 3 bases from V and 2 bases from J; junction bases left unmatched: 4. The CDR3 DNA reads TGTGCCAGCAGCTTTAGCGGGTCAACCTACAATGAGCAGTTCTTC. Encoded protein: CASSFSGSTYNEQFF.

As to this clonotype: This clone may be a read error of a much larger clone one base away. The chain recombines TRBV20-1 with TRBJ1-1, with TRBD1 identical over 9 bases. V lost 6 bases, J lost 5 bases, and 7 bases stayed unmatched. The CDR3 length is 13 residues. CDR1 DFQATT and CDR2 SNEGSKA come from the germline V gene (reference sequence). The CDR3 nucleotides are TGCAGTGCACATGACAGGGGGGGAACTGAAGCTTTCTTT. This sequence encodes CSAHDRGGTEAFF.

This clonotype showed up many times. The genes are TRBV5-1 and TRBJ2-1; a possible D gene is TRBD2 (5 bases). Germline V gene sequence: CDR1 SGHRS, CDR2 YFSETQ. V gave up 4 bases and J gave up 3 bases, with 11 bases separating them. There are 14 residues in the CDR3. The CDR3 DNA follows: TGCGCCAGCAGCCAGCGGACGTTCTACAATGAGCAGTTCTTC. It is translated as CASSQRTFYNEQFF.

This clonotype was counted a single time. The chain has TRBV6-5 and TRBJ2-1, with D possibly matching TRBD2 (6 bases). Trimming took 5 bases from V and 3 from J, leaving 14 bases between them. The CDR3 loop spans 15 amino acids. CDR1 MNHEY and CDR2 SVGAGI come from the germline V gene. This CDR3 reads CASSRPSGYYNEQFF. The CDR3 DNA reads TGTGCCAGCAGTAGGCCGAGCGGGTACTACAATGAGCAGTTCTTC.

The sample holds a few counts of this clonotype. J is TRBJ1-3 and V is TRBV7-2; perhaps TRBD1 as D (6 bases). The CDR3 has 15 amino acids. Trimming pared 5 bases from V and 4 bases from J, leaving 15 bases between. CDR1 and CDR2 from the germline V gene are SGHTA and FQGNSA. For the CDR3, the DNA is TGTGCCAGCAGCCTTACAGGGCTCGGCGGAAACACCATATATTTT. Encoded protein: CASSLTGLGGNTIYF.

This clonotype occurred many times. The CDR3 DNA follows: TGTGCCACCGAGGCATCCACTGAAGCTTTCTTT. Protein: CATEASTEAFF. The chain employs TRBV6-5 and TRBJ1-1; D gene ambiguous. Germline values: CDR1 MNHEY, CDR2 SVGAGI. Trimming removed 10 bases at V and 4 bases at J, with 10 bases between. The CDR3 is 11 residues long.

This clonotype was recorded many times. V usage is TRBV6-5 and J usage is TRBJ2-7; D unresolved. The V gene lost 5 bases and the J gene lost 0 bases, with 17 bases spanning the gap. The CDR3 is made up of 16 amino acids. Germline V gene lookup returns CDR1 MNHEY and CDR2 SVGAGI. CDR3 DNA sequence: TGTGCCAGCAGTAGATCACAATCGTCGAGCTCCTACGAGCAGTACTTC. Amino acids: CASSRSQSSSSYEQYF.

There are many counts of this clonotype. CDR3 protein: CASSSASGRAWETQYF. The CDR3 DNA reads TGTGCCAGCAGCTCGGCTAGCGGGAGGGCTTGGGAGACCCAGTACTTC. The chain is built from TRBV5-4 and TRBJ2-5, with 12 bases aligning to TRBD2. This CDR3 is built from 16 residues. Germline CDR1 SGHNT, CDR2 YYREEE (reference sequence). Trimming took 3 bases from V and 5 from J; bases not matched to a gene: 8.

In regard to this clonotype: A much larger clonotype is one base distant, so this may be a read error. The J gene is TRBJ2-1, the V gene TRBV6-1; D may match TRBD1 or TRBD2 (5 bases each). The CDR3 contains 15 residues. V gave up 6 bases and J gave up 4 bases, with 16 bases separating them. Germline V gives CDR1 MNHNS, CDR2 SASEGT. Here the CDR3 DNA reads TGTGCCAGCAGCACCGGGGCCACCTTATACAATGAGCAGTTCTTC. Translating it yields CASSTGATLYNEQFF.

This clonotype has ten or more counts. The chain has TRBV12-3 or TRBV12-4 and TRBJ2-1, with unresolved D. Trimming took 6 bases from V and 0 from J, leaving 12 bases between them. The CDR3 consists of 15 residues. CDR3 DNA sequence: TGTGCCAGCAGCCGTAGCCCGAGCTCCTACAATGAGCAGTTCTTC. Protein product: CASSRSPSSYNEQFF.

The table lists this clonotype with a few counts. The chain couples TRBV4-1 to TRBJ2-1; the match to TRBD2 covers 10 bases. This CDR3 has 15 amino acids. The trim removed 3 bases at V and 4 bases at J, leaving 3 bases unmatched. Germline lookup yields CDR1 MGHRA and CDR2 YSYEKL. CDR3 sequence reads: CASSHGLADYNEQFF. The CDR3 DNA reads TGCGCCAGCAGCCACGGACTAGCGGATTACAATGAGCAGTTCTTC.

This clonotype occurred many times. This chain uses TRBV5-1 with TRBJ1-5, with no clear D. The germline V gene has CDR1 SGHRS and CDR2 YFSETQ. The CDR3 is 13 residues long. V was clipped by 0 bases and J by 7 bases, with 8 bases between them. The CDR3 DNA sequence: TGCGCCAGCAGCTTGGTCCCGGAACAGCCCCAGCATTTT. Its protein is CASSLVPEQPQHF.